What follows describes a single TCR beta chain. Antigen unknown. Total RNA extracted from each sample amounted to at least 5 micrograms. The data were obtained in a study of blood T cells in healthy people across ages. Overall study results and limits: Long-lived donors had more naive CD4+ cells and higher diversity than aged donors.

Using a J-beta primer mix together with a sample-barcoded 5' primer, a second PCR was run for about 6 to 11 cycles. TCRdb re-analysed the 5' RACE reads in MiXCR, keeping a single row per CDR3 protein. The table lists roughly 500,000 distinct CDR3 sequences, roughly a quarter of them singletons. CDR3 size: 12 residues. The V end was cut by 4 bases, the J end by 3 bases, with 7 bases between. The germline CDR1 and CDR2 sequences are SEHNR and FQNEAQ (reference sequence). The sample taken for sequencing was blood. The sequence came from a woman in her 70s in good health. The V gene is TRBV7-9, the J gene TRBJ2-7, with D perhaps TRBD1 (5 bases). CDR3 sequence (DNA): TGTGCCAGCAGCTCGGACATCTACGAGCAGTACTTC. Amino acid sequence: CASSSDIYEQYF.